Listed below are T cell receptor beta chains from one sample, sequenced in a study of healthy donors' naive CD4 and CD8 T cells. TCRdb used MiXCR to reprocess the reads, holding one entry per CDR3 protein. The sample yields around 200,000 distinct CDR3 sequences, over 60% seen once. Sequencing was done on a sample of naive CD4+ and CD8+ T cells sorted from blood, pooled from several donors. Source of these receptors: a pool of human donors in good health; the sample pools cells from several healthy donors. The CDR3 runs from the conserved cysteine through the conserved F or W. Each record gives: clone size, CDR3 length, V gene, D gene, J gene, CDR3 protein, CDR3 DNA. D genes are given only for firm matches. Some rows mark clone size as missing; the rest say once, few, many or name a class of expanded clone.

clone size: NA
CDR3 length: 14
V gene: TRBV21-1
D gene: NA
J gene: TRBJ2-1
CDR3 protein: CASSPSSGYNEQFF
CDR3 DNA: TGTGCCAGCAGCCCGAGCTCGGGGTACAATGAGCAGTTCTTC

clone size: NA
CDR3 length: 18
V gene: TRBV11-2
D gene: TRBD1
J gene: TRBJ2-7
CDR3 protein: CASSLDSPDRDRDTVQYF
CDR3 DNA: TGTGCCAGCAGCTTAGATAGCCCCGACCGGGACAGGGACACAGTGCAGTACTTC

clone size: NA
CDR3 length: 12
V gene: TRBV29-1
D gene: TRBD2
J gene: TRBJ2-1
CDR3 protein: CSVDQLAGEQFF
CDR3 DNA: TGCAGCGTTGATCAACTAGCGGGAGAGCAGTTCTTC

clone size: NA
CDR3 length: 16
V gene: TRBV15
D gene: NA
J gene: TRBJ2-1
CDR3 protein: CATSYPAGFSYNEQFF
CDR3 DNA: TGTGCCACCAGCTATCCCGCGGGCTTCTCCTACAATGAGCAGTTCTTC

clone size: NA
CDR3 length: 16
V gene: TRBV6-6
D gene: NA
J gene: TRBJ2-3
CDR3 protein: CASSYSTQLLTDTQYF
CDR3 DNA: TGTGCCAGCAGTTACTCGACACAGCTACTCACAGATACGCAGTATTTT

clone size: NA
CDR3 length: 12
V gene: TRBV29-1
D gene: NA
J gene: TRBJ2-7
CDR3 protein: CSVIRGPYEQYF
CDR3 DNA: TGCAGCGTGATCAGGGGACCCTACGAGCAGTACTTC

clone size: NA
CDR3 length: 14
V gene: TRBV14
D gene: NA
J gene: TRBJ2-1
CDR3 protein: CASSPLDSYNEQFF
CDR3 DNA: TGTGCCAGCAGCCCTTTAGACTCCTACAATGAGCAGTTCTTC

clone size: NA
CDR3 length: 14
V gene: TRBV29-1
D gene: TRBD1
J gene: TRBJ1-5
CDR3 protein: CSVQSGGVNQPQHF
CDR3 DNA: TGCAGCGTTCAATCAGGGGGCGTTAATCAGCCCCAGCATTTT

clone size: NA
CDR3 length: 14
V gene: TRBV19
D gene: NA
J gene: TRBJ1-5
CDR3 protein: CASEQGTHNQPQHF
CDR3 DNA: TGTGCCAGTGAGCAGGGGACCCACAATCAGCCCCAGCATTTT

clone size: NA
CDR3 length: 15
V gene: TRBV5-1
D gene: TRBD2
J gene: TRBJ2-1
CDR3 protein: CASSLGTSGPGEQFF
CDR3 DNA: TGCGCCAGCAGCTTGGGTACTAGCGGCCCGGGTGAGCAGTTCTTC

clone size: few
CDR3 length: 14
V gene: TRBV6-2/TRBV6-3
D gene: NA
J gene: TRBJ2-7
CDR3 protein: CASRSLFPRGEQYF
CDR3 DNA: TGTGCCAGCAGATCACTATTCCCACGAGGAGAGCAGTACTTC

clone size: NA
CDR3 length: 14
V gene: TRBV5-1
D gene: TRBD1
J gene: TRBJ1-1
CDR3 protein: CASSTGPGGTEAFF
CDR3 DNA: TGCGCCAGCAGCACTGGACCAGGGGGCACTGAAGCTTTCTTT

clone size: NA
CDR3 length: 15
V gene: TRBV6-5
D gene: TRBD1
J gene: TRBJ1-2
CDR3 protein: CASSSPGGTNYGYTF
CDR3 DNA: TGTGCCAGCAGTTCTCCAGGGGGTACTAACTATGGCTACACCTTC

clone size: once
CDR3 length: 11
V gene: TRBV29-1
D gene: TRBD2
J gene: TRBJ2-7
CDR3 protein: CSVEERTRVKF
CDR3 DNA: TGCAGCGTTGAAGAGAGGACTAGAGTAAAGTTC

clone size: once
CDR3 length: 15
V gene: TRBV19
D gene: NA
J gene: TRBJ2-3
CDR3 protein: CASTRDSISTDTQYF
CDR3 DNA: TGTGCCAGCACCCGGGACTCGATTAGCACAGATACGCAGTATTTT

clone size: NA
CDR3 length: 14
V gene: TRBV19
D gene: NA
J gene: TRBJ2-7
CDR3 protein: CASTEDSFSYEQYF
CDR3 DNA: TGCGCCAGTACCGAAGACAGCTTCTCCTACGAGCAGTACTTC

clone size: NA
CDR3 length: 13
V gene: TRBV29-1
D gene: NA
J gene: TRBJ1-5
CDR3 protein: CSVATGPNQPQHF
CDR3 DNA: TGCAGCGTAGCTACAGGGCCTAATCAGCCCCAGCATTTT

clone size: NA
CDR3 length: 11
V gene: TRBV11-2
D gene: NA
J gene: TRBJ1-1
CDR3 protein: CASSGKDEAFF
CDR3 DNA: TGTGCCAGCAGCGGGAAGGATGAAGCTTTCTTT

clone size: NA
CDR3 length: 9
V gene: TRBV2
D gene: NA
J gene: TRBJ2-1
CDR3 protein: CASSDYEFF
CDR3 DNA: TGTGCCAGCAGTGACTACGAGTTCTTC

clone size: NA
CDR3 length: 16
V gene: TRBV19
D gene: TRBD1
J gene: TRBJ1-5
CDR3 protein: CASSIVTGHSNQPQHF
CDR3 DNA: TGTGCCAGTAGTATAGTGACAGGGCATAGCAATCAGCCCCAGCATTTT

clone size: NA
CDR3 length: 16
V gene: TRBV7-8
D gene: NA
J gene: TRBJ2-5
CDR3 protein: CASSLAPRGLAETQYF
CDR3 DNA: TGTGCCAGCAGCTTAGCCCCGCGGGGGCTGGCGGAGACCCAGTACTTC

clone size: NA
CDR3 length: 12
V gene: TRBV18
D gene: NA
J gene: TRBJ2-7
CDR3 protein: CASSTGMWEQYF
CDR3 DNA: TGTGCCAGCTCAACAGGAATGTGGGAGCAGTACTTC

clone size: once
CDR3 length: 16
V gene: TRBV13
D gene: TRBD2
J gene: TRBJ2-1
CDR3 protein: CASSAGLAGFLGEQFF
CDR3 DNA: TGTGCCAGCAGCGCCGGACTAGCGGGATTCCTCGGTGAGCAGTTCTTC

clone size: NA
CDR3 length: 14
V gene: TRBV6-5
D gene: NA
J gene: TRBJ1-1
CDR3 protein: CASSLSRGNTEAFF
CDR3 DNA: TGTGCCAGCAGCCTTTCACGGGGCAACACTGAAGCTTTCTTT

clone size: NA
CDR3 length: 14
V gene: TRBV6-2/TRBV6-3
D gene: NA
J gene: TRBJ1-1
CDR3 protein: CASSYGLASTEAFF
CDR3 DNA: TGTGCCAGCAGTTACGGGCTTGCCTCCACTGAAGCTTTCTTT

clone size: NA
CDR3 length: 13
V gene: TRBV4-1
D gene: NA
J gene: TRBJ2-3
CDR3 protein: CASSQVPEDTQYF
CDR3 DNA: TGCGCCAGCAGCCAAGTTCCGGAGGATACGCAGTATTTT

clone size: NA
CDR3 length: 13
V gene: TRBV10-3
D gene: TRBD2
J gene: TRBJ2-1
CDR3 protein: CAIAGGAYNEQFF
CDR3 DNA: TGTGCCATCGCGGGGGGCGCCTACAATGAGCAGTTCTTC

clone size: NA
CDR3 length: 12
V gene: TRBV2
D gene: NA
J gene: TRBJ2-7
CDR3 protein: CASRARSHEQYF
CDR3 DNA: TGTGCCAGCAGGGCCCGGTCTCACGAGCAGTACTTC

clone size: NA
CDR3 length: 13
V gene: TRBV30
D gene: NA
J gene: TRBJ2-1
CDR3 protein: CAWSAGDYNEQFF
CDR3 DNA: TGTGCCTGGAGTGCGGGAGACTACAATGAGCAGTTCTTC

clone size: NA
CDR3 length: 13
V gene: TRBV6-1
D gene: NA
J gene: TRBJ2-1
CDR3 protein: CASSAAVRNEQFF
CDR3 DNA: TGTGCCAGCAGTGCAGCTGTACGGAATGAGCAGTTCTTC

clone size: few
CDR3 length: 14
V gene: TRBV29-1
D gene: NA
J gene: TRBJ2-3
CDR3 protein: CSVEGVGLTDTQYF
CDR3 DNA: TGCAGCGTTGAAGGCGTGGGCTTAACAGATACGCAGTATTTT

clone size: NA
CDR3 length: 13
V gene: TRBV29-1
D gene: NA
J gene: TRBJ2-5
CDR3 protein: CSVSPQGTETQYF
CDR3 DNA: TGCAGCGTTTCCCCCCAGGGAACGGAGACCCAGTACTTC

clone size: NA
CDR3 length: 14
V gene: TRBV11-1
D gene: NA
J gene: TRBJ2-5
CDR3 protein: CASRHPGTSETQYF
CDR3 DNA: TGTGCCAGCAGACACCCGGGGACGTCAGAGACCCAGTACTTC

clone size: NA
CDR3 length: 11
V gene: TRBV5-1
D gene: NA
J gene: TRBJ2-3
CDR3 protein: CASSAPDTQYF
CDR3 DNA: TGCGCCAGCAGCGCTCCAGATACGCAGTATTTT

clone size: few
CDR3 length: 14
V gene: TRBV19
D gene: NA
J gene: TRBJ1-5
CDR3 protein: CASSSHGGNQPQHF
CDR3 DNA: TGTGCCAGTAGTTCACATGGAGGCAATCAGCCCCAGCATTTT

clone size: NA
CDR3 length: 16
V gene: TRBV19
D gene: TRBD2
J gene: TRBJ2-3
CDR3 protein: CASSYSAGATRNTQYF
CDR3 DNA: TGTGCCAGTAGTTATTCCGCGGGAGCGACTAGGAATACGCAGTATTTT

clone size: few
CDR3 length: 15
V gene: TRBV29-1
D gene: NA
J gene: TRBJ2-1
CDR3 protein: CSGVAQGMVYNEQFF
CDR3 DNA: TGCAGCGGGGTGGCGCAGGGGATGGTGTACAATGAGCAGTTCTTC

clone size: once
CDR3 length: 16
V gene: TRBV29-1
D gene: TRBD1
J gene: TRBJ2-7
CDR3 protein: CSVAKDRGRFRDEQYF
CDR3 DNA: TGCAGCGTTGCTAAGGACAGGGGGCGTTTTAGGGACGAGCAGTACTTC

clone size: NA
CDR3 length: 18
V gene: TRBV6-5
D gene: NA
J gene: TRBJ2-7
CDR3 protein: CASSYSRSGSALVYEQYF
CDR3 DNA: TGTGCCAGCAGTTACTCCAGATCTGGGAGTGCTCTCGTCTACGAGCAGTACTTC

clone size: NA
CDR3 length: 12
V gene: TRBV6-5
D gene: NA
J gene: TRBJ1-6
CDR3 protein: CASSPWGSPLHF
CDR3 DNA: TGTGCCAGCAGCCCCTGGGGGTCACCCCTCCACTTT

clone size: NA
CDR3 length: 11
V gene: TRBV24-1
D gene: NA
J gene: TRBJ2-7
CDR3 protein: CATRSSYEQYF
CDR3 DNA: TGTGCCACCAGGTCTTCCTACGAGCAGTACTTC

clone size: NA
CDR3 length: 17
V gene: TRBV27
D gene: NA
J gene: TRBJ1-6
CDR3 protein: CASSSMTESSYNSPLHF
CDR3 DNA: TGTGCCAGCAGTTCCATGACCGAGAGCTCCTATAATTCACCCCTCCACTTT

clone size: NA
CDR3 length: 16
V gene: TRBV27
D gene: TRBD2
J gene: TRBJ2-1
CDR3 protein: CASNAGTSGRLNEQFF
CDR3 DNA: TGTGCCAGCAATGCCGGGACTAGCGGGAGACTCAATGAGCAGTTCTTC

clone size: NA
CDR3 length: 14
V gene: TRBV2
D gene: NA
J gene: TRBJ1-1
CDR3 protein: CATQKGPPGTEAFF
CDR3 DNA: TGTGCCACCCAAAAGGGACCGCCAGGGACTGAAGCTTTCTTT

clone size: once
CDR3 length: 13
V gene: TRBV5-8
D gene: TRBD1
J gene: TRBJ1-5
CDR3 protein: CASRGTGIKPQHF
CDR3 DNA: TGTGCCAGCAGAGGGACAGGGATCAAGCCCCAGCATTTT

clone size: NA
CDR3 length: 20
V gene: TRBV5-5
D gene: TRBD2
J gene: TRBJ2-7
CDR3 protein: CASSFAAGDLLPEVFLEQYF
CDR3 DNA: TGTGCCAGCAGCTTCGCGGCGGGAGACTTACTGCCCGAAGTATTCTTAGAGCAGTACTTC

clone size: NA
CDR3 length: 14
V gene: TRBV18
D gene: NA
J gene: TRBJ1-2
CDR3 protein: CASSPLHGEDGYTF
CDR3 DNA: TGTGCCAGCTCACCACTCCATGGAGAAGATGGCTACACCTTC

clone size: NA
CDR3 length: 15
V gene: TRBV6-2/TRBV6-3
D gene: NA
J gene: TRBJ1-1
CDR3 protein: CASSPPGRWNTEAFF
CDR3 DNA: TGTGCCAGCAGCCCCCCTGGACGGTGGAACACTGAAGCTTTCTTT

clone size: few
CDR3 length: 12
V gene: TRBV29-1
D gene: NA
J gene: TRBJ1-2
CDR3 protein: CSVVAGDYGYTF
CDR3 DNA: TGCAGCGTTGTGGCAGGGGATTATGGCTACACCTTC

clone size: NA
CDR3 length: 11
V gene: TRBV12-3/TRBV12-4
D gene: NA
J gene: TRBJ2-7
CDR3 protein: CASSFLGLQYF
CDR3 DNA: TGTGCCAGCAGTTTCTTGGGACTGCAGTACTTC

clone size: NA
CDR3 length: 14
V gene: TRBV29-1
D gene: NA
J gene: TRBJ1-1
CDR3 protein: CSVVRGAQGTEAFF
CDR3 DNA: TGCAGCGTTGTTAGGGGGGCTCAGGGGACTGAAGCTTTCTTT

clone size: few
CDR3 length: 11
V gene: TRBV12-3/TRBV12-4
D gene: NA
J gene: TRBJ1-1
CDR3 protein: CASSLATEAFF
CDR3 DNA: TGTGCCAGCAGCCTAGCGACTGAAGCTTTCTTT